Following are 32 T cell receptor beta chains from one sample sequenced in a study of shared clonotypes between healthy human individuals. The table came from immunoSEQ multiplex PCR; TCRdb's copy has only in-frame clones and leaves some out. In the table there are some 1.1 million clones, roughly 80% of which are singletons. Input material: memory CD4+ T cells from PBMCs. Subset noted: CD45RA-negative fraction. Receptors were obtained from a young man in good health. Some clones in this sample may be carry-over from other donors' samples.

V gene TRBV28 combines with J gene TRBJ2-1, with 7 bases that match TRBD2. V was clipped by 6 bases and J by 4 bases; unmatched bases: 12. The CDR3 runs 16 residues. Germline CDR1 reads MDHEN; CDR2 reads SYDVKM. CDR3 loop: CASSSSASGNYNEQFF. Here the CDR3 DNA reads TGTGCCAGCAGCTCTAGCGCTAGCGGAAATTACAATGAGCAGTTCTTC.

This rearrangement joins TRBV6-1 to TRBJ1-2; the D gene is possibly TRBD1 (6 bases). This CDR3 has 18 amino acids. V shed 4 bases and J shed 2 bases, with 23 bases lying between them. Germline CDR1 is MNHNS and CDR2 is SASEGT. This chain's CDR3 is CASSGGRVWLGANYGYTF. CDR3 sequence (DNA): TGTGCCAGCAGTGGGGGACGGGTATGGCTGGGGGCGAACTATGGCTACACCTTC.

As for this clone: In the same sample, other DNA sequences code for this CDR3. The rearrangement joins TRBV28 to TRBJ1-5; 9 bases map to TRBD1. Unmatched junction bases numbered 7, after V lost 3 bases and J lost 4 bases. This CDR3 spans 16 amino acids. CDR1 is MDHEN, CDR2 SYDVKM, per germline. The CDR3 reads CASSFRDRGLNQPQHF. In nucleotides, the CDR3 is TGTGCCAGCAGTTTCCGCGACAGGGGGTTGAATCAGCCCCAGCATTTT.

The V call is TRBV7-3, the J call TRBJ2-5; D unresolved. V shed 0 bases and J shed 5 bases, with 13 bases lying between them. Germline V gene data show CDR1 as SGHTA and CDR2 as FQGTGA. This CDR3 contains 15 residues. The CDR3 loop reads CASSLTHDFGETQYF. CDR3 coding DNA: TGTGCCAGCAGCTTAACCCACGACTTTGGGGAGACCCAGTACTTC.

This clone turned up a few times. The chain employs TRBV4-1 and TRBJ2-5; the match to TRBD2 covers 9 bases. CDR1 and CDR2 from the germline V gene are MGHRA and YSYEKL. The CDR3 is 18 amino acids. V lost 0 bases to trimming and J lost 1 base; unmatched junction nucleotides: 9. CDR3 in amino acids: CASSQDGAGGPSQETQYF. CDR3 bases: TGCGCCAGCAGCCAAGATGGGGCGGGAGGGCCGTCCCAAGAGACCCAGTACTTC.

For the CDR3, the DNA is TGTGCCAGCAGCTTAGCGTGGGTGGGAGAGACCCAGTACTTC. Protein sequence: CASSLAWVGETQYF. The chain has TRBV7-7 and TRBJ2-5; D unresolved. Between the trimmed V and J ends, which lost 0 bases and 4 bases, there was a span of 9 bases. Per germline, CDR1 SSHAT and CDR2 FNYEAQ (reference sequence). This CDR3 is built from 14 residues.

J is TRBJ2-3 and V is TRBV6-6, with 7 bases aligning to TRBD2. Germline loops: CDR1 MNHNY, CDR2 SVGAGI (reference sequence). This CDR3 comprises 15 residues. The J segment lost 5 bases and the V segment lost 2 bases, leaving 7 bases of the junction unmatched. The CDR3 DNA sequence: TGTGCCAGCAGTTACATCTGGGGGGGGGAAGATACGCAGTATTTT. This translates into CASSYIWGGEDTQYF.

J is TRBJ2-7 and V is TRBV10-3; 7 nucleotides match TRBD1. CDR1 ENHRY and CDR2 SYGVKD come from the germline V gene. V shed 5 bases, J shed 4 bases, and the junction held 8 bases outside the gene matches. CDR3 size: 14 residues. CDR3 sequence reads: CAISTETGSYEQYF. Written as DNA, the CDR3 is TGTGCCATCAGTACCGAGACAGGGTCGTACGAGCAGTACTTC.

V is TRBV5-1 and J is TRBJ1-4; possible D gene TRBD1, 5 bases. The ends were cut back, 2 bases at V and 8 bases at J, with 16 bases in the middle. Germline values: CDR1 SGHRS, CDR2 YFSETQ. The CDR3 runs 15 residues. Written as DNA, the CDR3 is TGCGCCAGCAGCTTCAACGGGGGTATAGGAGAAAAACTGTTTTTT. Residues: CASSFNGGIGEKLFF.

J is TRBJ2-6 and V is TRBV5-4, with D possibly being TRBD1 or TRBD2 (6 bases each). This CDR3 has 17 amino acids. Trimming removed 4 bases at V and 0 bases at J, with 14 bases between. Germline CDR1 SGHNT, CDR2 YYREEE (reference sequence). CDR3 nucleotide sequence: TGTGCCAGCAGCCGGAGGGACACACACTCTGGGGCCAACGTCCTGACTTTC. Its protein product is CASSRRDTHSGANVLTF.

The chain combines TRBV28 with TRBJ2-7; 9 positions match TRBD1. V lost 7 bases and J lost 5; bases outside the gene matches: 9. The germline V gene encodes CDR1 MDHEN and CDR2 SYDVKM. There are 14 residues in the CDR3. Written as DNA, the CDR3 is TGTGCCAGCATCTCGGGGACAGGGACCGACGAGCAGTACTTC. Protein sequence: CASISGTGTDEQYF. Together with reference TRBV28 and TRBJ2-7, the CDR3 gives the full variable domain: DVKVTQSSRYLVKRTGEKVFLECVQDMDHENMFWYRQDPGLGLRLIYFSYDVKMKEKGDIPEGYSVSREKKERFSLILESASTNQTSMYLCASISGTGTDEQYFGPGTRLTVT.

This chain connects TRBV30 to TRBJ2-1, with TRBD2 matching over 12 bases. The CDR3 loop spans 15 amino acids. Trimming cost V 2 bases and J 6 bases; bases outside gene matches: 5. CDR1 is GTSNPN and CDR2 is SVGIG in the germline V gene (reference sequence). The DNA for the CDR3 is TGTGCCTGGAGTTTACTAGCGGGAGGCCCCAATGAGCAGTTCTTC. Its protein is CAWSLLAGGPNEQFF.

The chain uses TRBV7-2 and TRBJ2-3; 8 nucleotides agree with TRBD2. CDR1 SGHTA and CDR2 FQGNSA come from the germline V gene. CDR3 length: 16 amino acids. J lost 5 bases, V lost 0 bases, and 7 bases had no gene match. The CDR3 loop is CASSLAPGLAVDTQYF. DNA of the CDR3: TGTGCCAGCAGCTTAGCGCCAGGACTAGCTGTAGATACGCAGTATTTT.

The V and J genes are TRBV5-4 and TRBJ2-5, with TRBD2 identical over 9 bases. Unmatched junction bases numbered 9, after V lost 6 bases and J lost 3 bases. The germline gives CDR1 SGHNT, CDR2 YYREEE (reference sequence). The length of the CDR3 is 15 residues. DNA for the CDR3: TGTGCCAGCACCTATGGGTTAGCGGGAGAAGAGACCCAGTACTTC. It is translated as CASTYGLAGEETQYF.

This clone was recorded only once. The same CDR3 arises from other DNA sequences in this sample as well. The CDR3 sequence is CASSQTETYEQYF. The CDR3 bases are TGTGCCAGCTCACAGACAGAAACCTACGAGCAGTACTTC. The chain combines TRBV18 with TRBJ2-7; D is possibly TRBD1 (5 bases). In germline, CDR1 is KGHSH, CDR2 LQKENI. Deletions cut 4 bases from V and 2 bases from J, with 9 bases between. This CDR3 is built from 13 residues.

The CDR3 protein is CASSPRQDTEAFF. The DNA for the CDR3 is TGTGCCAGCAGTCCGCGACAGGACACTGAAGCTTTCTTT. The rearrangement links TRBV28 to TRBJ1-1; the D gene is possibly TRBD1 (6 bases). The V and J ends lost 5 bases and 3 bases respectively, with 10 bases between them. This CDR3 spans 13 amino acids. Germline assignment: CDR1 MDHEN and CDR2 SYDVKM.

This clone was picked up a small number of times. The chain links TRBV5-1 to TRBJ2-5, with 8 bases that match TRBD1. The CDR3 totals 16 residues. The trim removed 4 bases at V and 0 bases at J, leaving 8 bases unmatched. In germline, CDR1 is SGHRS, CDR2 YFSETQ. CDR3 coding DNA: TGCGCCAGCAGCGTCCTGACAGGGGCCGACCAAGAGACCCAGTACTTC. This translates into CASSVLTGADQETQYF.

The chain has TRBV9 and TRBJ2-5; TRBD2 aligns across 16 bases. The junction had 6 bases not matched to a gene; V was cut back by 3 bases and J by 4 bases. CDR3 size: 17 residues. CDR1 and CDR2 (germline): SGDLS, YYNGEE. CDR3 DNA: TGTGCCAGCAGCGCCGGGACTAGCGGGAGGGCTCGAGAGACCCAGTACTTC. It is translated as CASSAGTSGRARETQYF.

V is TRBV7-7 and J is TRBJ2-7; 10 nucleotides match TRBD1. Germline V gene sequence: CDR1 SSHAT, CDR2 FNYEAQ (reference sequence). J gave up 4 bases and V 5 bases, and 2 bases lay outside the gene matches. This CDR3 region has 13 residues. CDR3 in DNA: TGTGCCAGCAGCCGGGACAGGGGATACGAGCAGTACTTC. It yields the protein CASSRDRGYEQYF.

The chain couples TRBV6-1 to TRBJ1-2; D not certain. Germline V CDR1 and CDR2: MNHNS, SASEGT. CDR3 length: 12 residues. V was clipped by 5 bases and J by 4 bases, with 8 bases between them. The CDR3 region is CASSLWSYGYTF. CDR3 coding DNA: TGTGCCAGCAGTCTGTGGAGCTATGGCTACACCTTC.

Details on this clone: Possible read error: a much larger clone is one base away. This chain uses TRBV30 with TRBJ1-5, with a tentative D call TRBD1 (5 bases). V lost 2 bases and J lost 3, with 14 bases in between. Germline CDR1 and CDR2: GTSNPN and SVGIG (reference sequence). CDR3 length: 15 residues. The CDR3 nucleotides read TGTGCCTGGAGTATGGGGCAGCTAGACAATCAGCCCCAGCATTTT. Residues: CAWSMGQLDNQPQHF.

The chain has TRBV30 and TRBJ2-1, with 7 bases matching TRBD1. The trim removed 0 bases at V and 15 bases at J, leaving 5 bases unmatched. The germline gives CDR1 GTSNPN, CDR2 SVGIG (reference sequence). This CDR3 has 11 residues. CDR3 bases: TGTGCCTGGAGTGTAATGGGACAGCCGTTCTTC. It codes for CAWSVMGQPFF.

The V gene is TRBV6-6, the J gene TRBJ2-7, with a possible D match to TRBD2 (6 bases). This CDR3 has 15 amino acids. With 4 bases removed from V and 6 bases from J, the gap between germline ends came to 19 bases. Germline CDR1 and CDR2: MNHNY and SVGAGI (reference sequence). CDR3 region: CASSSWDRGASEQYF. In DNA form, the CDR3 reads TGTGCCAGCAGTTCATGGGACCGCGGGGCCTCCGAGCAGTACTTC.

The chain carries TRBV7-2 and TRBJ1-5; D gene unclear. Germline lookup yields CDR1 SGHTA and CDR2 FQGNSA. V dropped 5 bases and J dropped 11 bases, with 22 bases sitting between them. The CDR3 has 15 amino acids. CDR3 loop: CASSLSPGLIGAQHF. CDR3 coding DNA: TGTGCCAGCAGCCTATCCCCTGGGCTGATTGGGGCCCAGCATTTT.

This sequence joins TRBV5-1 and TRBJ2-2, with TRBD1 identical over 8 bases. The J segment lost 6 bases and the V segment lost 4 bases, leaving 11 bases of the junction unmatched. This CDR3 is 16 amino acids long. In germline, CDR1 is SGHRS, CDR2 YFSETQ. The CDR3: CASSTGRTGSAGELFF. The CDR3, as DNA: TGCGCCAGCAGCACCGGACGGACAGGGTCGGCCGGGGAGCTGTTTTTT. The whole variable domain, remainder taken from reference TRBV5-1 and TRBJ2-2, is KAGVTQTPRYLIKTRGQQVTLSCSPISGHRSVSWYQQTPGQGLQFLFEYFSETQRNKGNFPGRFSGRQFSNSRSEMNVSTLELGDSALYLCASSTGRTGSAGELFFGEGSRLTVL.

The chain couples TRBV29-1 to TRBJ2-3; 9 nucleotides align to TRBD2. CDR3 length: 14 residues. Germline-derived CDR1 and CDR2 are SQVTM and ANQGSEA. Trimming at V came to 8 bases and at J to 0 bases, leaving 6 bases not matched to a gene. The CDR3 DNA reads TGCAGCCTCCGTAGCGGGAGTAGCACAGATACGCAGTATTTT. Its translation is CSLRSGSSTDTQYF.

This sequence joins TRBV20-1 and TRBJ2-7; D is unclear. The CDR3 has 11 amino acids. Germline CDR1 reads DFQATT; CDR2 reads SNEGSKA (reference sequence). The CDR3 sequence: CRASGSYEQYF. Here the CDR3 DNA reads TGCAGAGCGTCAGGATCCTACGAGCAGTACTTC.

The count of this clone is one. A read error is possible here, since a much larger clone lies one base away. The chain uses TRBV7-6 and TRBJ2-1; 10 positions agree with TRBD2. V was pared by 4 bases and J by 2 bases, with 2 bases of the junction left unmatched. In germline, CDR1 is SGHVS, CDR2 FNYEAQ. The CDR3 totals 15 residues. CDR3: CASSSLAGPYNEQFF. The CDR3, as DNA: TGTGCCAGCAGCTCACTAGCGGGACCCTACAATGAGCAGTTCTTC.

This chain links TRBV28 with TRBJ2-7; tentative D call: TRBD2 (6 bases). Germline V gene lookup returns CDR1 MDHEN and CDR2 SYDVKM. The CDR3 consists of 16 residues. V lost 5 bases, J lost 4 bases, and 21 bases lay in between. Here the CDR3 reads CASSGGAGDVLYEQYF. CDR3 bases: TGTGCCAGCAGTGGAGGGGCAGGCGACGTTCTGTACGAGCAGTACTTC.

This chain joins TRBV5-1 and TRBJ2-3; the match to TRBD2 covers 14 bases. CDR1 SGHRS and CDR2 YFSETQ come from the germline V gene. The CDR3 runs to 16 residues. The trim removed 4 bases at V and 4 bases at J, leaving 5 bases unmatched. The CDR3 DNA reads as TGCGCCAGCAGCCAAGGACTAGCGGGAGGTTCAGATACGCAGTATTTT. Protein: CASSQGLAGGSDTQYF.

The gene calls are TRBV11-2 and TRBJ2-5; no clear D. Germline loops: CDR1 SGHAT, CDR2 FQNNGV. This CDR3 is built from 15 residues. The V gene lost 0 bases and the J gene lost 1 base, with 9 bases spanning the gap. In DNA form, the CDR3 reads TGTGCCAGCAGCTTAGAAAGGTCTACCCAAGAGACCCAGTACTTC. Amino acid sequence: CASSLERSTQETQYF.

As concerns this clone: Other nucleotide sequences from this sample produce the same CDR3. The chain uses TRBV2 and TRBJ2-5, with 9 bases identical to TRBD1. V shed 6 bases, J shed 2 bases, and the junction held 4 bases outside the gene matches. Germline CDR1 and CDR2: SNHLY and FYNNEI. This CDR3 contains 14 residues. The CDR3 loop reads CASSRDRGQETQYF. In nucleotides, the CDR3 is TGTGCCAGCAGCCGAGACAGGGGGCAAGAGACCCAGTACTTC. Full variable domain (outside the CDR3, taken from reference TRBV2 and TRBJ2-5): EPEVTQTPSHQVTQMGQEVILRCVPISNHLYFYWYRQILGQKVEFLVSFYNNEISEKSEIFDDQFSVERPDGSNFTLKIRSTKLEDSAMYFCASSRDRGQETQYFGPGTRLLVL.